This TCR beta chain is from a study of blood T cell repertoires in COVID-19. Profiling relied on immunoSEQ multiplex PCR, and the TCRdb table lists in-frame clones only, not all of them. The sample lists over 45,000 clones, 80% to 85% occurring once. The origin of this receptor is a man between 60 and 75 years old with active COVID-19. The sequencing input was peripheral blood.

In DNA, the CDR3 is TGTGCCAGTAGTGCAGAAAACAGGGTTGCAGAGAACACTGAAGCTTTCTTT. Protein sequence: CASSAENRVAENTEAFF. This sequence joins TRBV19 and TRBJ1-1, with a weak D call TRBD1 (6 bases). Trimming pared 5 bases from V and 1 base from J, leaving 20 bases between. Per the germline V gene, CDR1 is LNHDA and CDR2 is SQIVND (reference sequence). The CDR3 length is 17 residues.